The 9 T cell receptor beta chains below come from one sample, sequenced in a study of a mutant IDH1 vaccine in newly diagnosed glioma. Their recognized antigens are unknown. This table comes from immunoSEQ multiplex PCR, and its TCRdb copy is limited to in-frame clones, with some not included. There are 50,000 to 55,000 clones in the sample; approximately 64% occur only once, and 4% to 6% lies in the top ten. Time point meaning: week 47, end of study. Each vaccine dose was 300 ug of mutant IDH1 20-mer peptide, with topical imiquimod. The starting material was peripheral blood mononuclear cells (PBMCs), obtained from a glioma patient whose treatment included an IDH1 peptide vaccine. Receptor source: a man aged 40-55 years with glioma. Some clones in this sample may be carry-over from other donors' samples.

V is TRBV4-2 and J is TRBJ1-2, with D possibly TRBD1 on 5 matching bases. Germline values: CDR1 LGHNA, CDR2 YNFKEQ. The CDR3 extends over 15 amino acids. V lost 2 bases, J lost 8 bases, and 18 bases lay in between. The CDR3 DNA reads as TGTGCCAGCAGCCAATCGAAGAGGGGCGGTGAGGGCTACACCTTC. Protein sequence: CASSQSKRGGEGYTF.

The rearrangement joins TRBV6-5 to TRBJ2-7, with a tentative D call TRBD1 (6 bases). Germline assignment: CDR1 MNHEY and CDR2 SVGAGI. This CDR3 has 14 amino acids. V lost 3 bases to trimming and J lost 5 bases, with 14 bases between them. The CDR3 DNA sequence: TGTGCCAGCAGTTATCTGGCAGGGGCTAACGAGCAGTACTTC. Its protein product is CASSYLAGANEQYF.

The chain combines TRBV11-2 with TRBJ1-1; 7 bases align to TRBD1. V lost 3 bases, J lost 4 bases, and 2 bases stayed unmatched. Germline-derived CDR1 and CDR2 are SGHAT and FQNNGV. The CDR3 length is 13 residues. CDR3 nucleotides: TGTGCCAGCAGCTTGTCAGGGGGCACTGAAGCTTTCTTT. Translating it yields CASSLSGGTEAFF.

This chain uses TRBV2 with TRBJ2-5; 8 nucleotides agree with TRBD1. This CDR3 is 16 amino acids long. Germline loops: CDR1 SNHLY, CDR2 FYNNEI. Trimming at V came to 6 bases and at J to 3 bases, leaving 12 bases not matched to a gene. CDR3 loop: CASRPIGRGLKETQYF. The CDR3 coding sequence is TGTGCCAGCAGGCCGATCGGCAGGGGGCTAAAAGAGACCCAGTACTTC. The full variable domain, its missing parts supplied by reference TRBV2 and TRBJ2-5, is EPEVTQTPSHQVTQMGQEVILRCVPISNHLYFYWYRQILGQKVEFLVSFYNNEISEKSEIFDDQFSVERPDGSNFTLKIRSTKLEDSAMYFCASRPIGRGLKETQYFGPGTRLLVL.

Here the CDR3 reads CAWGKPQGAYSPLHF. DNA for the CDR3: TGTGCCTGGGGGAAACCGCAAGGGGCCTATTCACCCCTCCACTTT. The chain combines TRBV30 with TRBJ1-6; perhaps TRBD1 as D (5 bases). Germline V gene data show CDR1 as GTSNPN and CDR2 as SVGIG (reference sequence). The length of the CDR3 is 15 residues. The V end was cut by 5 bases, the J end by 8 bases, with 19 bases between.

The rearrangement uses TRBV7-9 and TRBJ1-1; a weak D match, TRBD1 (5 bases). Trimming stripped 5 bases from V and 5 bases from J, with 12 bases between. The CDR3 length is 13 residues. Germline V lookup: CDR1 SEHNR, CDR2 FQNEAQ (reference sequence). CDR3 protein: CASSLLEGTEAFF. The CDR3 coding sequence is TGTGCCAGCAGCCTTCTTGAGGGGACTGAAGCTTTCTTT.

This rearrangement joins TRBV7-8 to TRBJ2-3; 11 bases line up with TRBD2. CDR3 length equals 16 residues. CDR1 is SGHVS and CDR2 is FQNEAQ in the germline V gene. The J segment lost 6 bases and the V segment lost 1 base, leaving 6 bases of the junction unmatched. The CDR3 is CASSLVTSGVDDTQYF. Written as DNA, the CDR3 is TGTGCCAGCAGCTTAGTGACTAGCGGGGTGGATGATACGCAGTATTTT.

This chain links TRBV15 with TRBJ2-5; 11 bases agree with TRBD2. This CDR3 contains 16 residues. The germline CDR1 and CDR2 sequences are LNHNV and YYDKDF (reference sequence). Trimming cost V 1 base and J 5 bases; bases outside gene matches: 6. CDR3 bases: TGTGCCACCAGCAGAGGGAGTAGCGGGGGGGCCGAGACCCAGTACTTC. It codes for CATSRGSSGGAETQYF.

Here the CDR3 DNA reads TGCGCCAGCCTCCCTGGGACGGGGGGATCCACAGATACGCAGTATTTT. Its protein product is CASLPGTGGSTDTQYF. The V and J genes are TRBV5-1 and TRBJ2-3; TRBD2 matches at 7 bases. Trimming at V came to 7 bases and at J to 2 bases, leaving 13 bases not matched to a gene. CDR3 size: 16 residues. Per germline, CDR1 SGHRS and CDR2 YFSETQ.